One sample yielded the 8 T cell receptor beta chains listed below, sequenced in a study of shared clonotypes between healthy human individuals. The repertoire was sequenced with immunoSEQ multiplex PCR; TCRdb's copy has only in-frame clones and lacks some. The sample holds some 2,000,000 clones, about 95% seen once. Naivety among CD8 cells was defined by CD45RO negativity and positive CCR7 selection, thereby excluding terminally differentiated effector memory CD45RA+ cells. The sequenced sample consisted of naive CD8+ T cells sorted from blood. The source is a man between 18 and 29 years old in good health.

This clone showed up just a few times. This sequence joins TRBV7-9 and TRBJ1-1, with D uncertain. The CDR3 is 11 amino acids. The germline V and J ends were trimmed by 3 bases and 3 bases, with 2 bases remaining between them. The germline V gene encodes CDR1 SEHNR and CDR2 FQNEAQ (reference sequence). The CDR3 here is CASSLYTEAFF. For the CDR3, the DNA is TGTGCCAGCAGCTTGTACACTGAAGCTTTCTTT. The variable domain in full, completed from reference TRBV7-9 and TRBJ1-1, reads DTGVSQNPRHKITKRGQNVTFRCDPISEHNRLYWYRQTLGQGPEFLTYFQNEAQLEKSRLLSDRFSAERPKGSFSTLEIQRTEQGDSAMYLCASSLYTEAFFGQGTRLTVV.

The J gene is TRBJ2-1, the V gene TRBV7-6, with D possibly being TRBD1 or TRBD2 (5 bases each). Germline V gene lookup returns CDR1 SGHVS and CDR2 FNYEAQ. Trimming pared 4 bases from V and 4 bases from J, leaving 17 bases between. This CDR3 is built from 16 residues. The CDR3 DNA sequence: TGTGCCAGCAGCTATGGGGCCTACGGGGTATACAATGAGCAGTTCTTC. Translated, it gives CASSYGAYGVYNEQFF.

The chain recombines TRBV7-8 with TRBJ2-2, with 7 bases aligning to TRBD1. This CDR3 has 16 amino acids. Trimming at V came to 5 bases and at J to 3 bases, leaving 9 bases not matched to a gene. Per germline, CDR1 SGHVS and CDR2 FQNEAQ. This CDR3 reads CASSHSTGLHTGELFF. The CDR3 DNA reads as TGTGCCAGCAGCCATTCGACAGGGCTGCACACCGGGGAGCTGTTTTTT.

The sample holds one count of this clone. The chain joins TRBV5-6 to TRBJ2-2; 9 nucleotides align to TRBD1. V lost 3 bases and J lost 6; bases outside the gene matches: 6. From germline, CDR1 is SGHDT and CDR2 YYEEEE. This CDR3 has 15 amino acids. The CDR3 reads CASSYGQGLPGELFF. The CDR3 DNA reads TGTGCCAGCAGCTACGGACAGGGGTTGCCCGGGGAGCTGTTTTTT.

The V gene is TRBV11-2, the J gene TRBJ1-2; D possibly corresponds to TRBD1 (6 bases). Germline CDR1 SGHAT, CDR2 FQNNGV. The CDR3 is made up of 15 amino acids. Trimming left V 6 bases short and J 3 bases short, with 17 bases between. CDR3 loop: CASSISSTGHYGYTF. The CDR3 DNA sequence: TGTGCCAGCAGTATTTCTTCGACAGGACACTATGGCTACACCTTC.

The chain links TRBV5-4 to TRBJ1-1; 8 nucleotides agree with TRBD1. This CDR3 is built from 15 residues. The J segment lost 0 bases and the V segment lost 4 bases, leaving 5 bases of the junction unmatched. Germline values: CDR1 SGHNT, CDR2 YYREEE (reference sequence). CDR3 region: CASSLTGQVNTEAFF. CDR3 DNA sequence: TGTGCCAGCAGCCTCACGGGACAGGTGAACACTGAAGCTTTCTTT.

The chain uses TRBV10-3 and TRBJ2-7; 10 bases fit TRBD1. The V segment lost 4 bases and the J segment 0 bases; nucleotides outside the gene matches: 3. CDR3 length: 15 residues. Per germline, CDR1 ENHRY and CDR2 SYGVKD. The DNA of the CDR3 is TGTGCCATCAGTGTGACAGGGGGCGGCTCCTACGAGCAGTACTTC. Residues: CAISVTGGGSYEQYF.

Here the CDR3 DNA reads TGTGCCAGTAGCTCCGTGCCCACAGATACGCAGTATTTT. Amino acids: CASSSVPTDTQYF. The chain is built from TRBV19 and TRBJ2-3; no reliable D call. With 6 bases removed from V and 2 bases from J, the gap between germline ends came to 9 bases. Germline CDR1 LNHDA, CDR2 SQIVND (reference sequence). The CDR3 totals 13 residues.